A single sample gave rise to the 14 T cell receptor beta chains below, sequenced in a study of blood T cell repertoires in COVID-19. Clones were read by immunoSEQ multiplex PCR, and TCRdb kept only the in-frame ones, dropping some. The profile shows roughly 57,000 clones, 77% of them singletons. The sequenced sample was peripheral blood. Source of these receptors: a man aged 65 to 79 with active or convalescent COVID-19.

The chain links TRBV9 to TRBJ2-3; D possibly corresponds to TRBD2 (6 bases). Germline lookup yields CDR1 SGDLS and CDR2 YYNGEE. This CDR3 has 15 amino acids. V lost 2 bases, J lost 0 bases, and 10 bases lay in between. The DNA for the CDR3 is TGTGCCAGCAGCGTGGGGGGACTTAGCACAGATACGCAGTATTTT. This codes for CASSVGGLSTDTQYF.

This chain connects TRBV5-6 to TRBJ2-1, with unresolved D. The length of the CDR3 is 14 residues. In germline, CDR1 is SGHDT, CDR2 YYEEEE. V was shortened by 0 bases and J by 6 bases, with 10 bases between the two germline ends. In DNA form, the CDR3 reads TGTGCCAGCAGCTTGGCCACGCCAGGCAATGAGCAGTTCTTC. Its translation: CASSLATPGNEQFF.

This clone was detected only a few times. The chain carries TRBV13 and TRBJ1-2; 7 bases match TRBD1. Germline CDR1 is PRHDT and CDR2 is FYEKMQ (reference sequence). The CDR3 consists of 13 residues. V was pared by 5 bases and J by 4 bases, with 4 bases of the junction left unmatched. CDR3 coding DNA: TGTGCCAGCAGCCTGGGACAGTTCTATGGCTACACCTTC. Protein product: CASSLGQFYGYTF.

The CDR3 reads CASSNRDRSYEQYF. DNA for the CDR3: TGTGCCAGTAGTAACCGGGACAGGAGTTACGAGCAGTACTTC. The gene calls are TRBV19 and TRBJ2-7, with 8 bases lining up with TRBD1. Germline-derived CDR1 and CDR2 are LNHDA and SQIVND (reference sequence). The CDR3 totals 14 residues. After removal of 4 bases from V and 4 bases from J, the junction contained 6 bases not matched to a gene.

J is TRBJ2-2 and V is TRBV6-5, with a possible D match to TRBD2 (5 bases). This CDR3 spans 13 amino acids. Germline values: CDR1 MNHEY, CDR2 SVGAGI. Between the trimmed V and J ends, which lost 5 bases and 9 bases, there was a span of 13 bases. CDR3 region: CASSTRDFRELFF. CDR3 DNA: TGTGCCAGCAGTACCCGGGATTTCCGGGAGCTGTTTTTT.

The CDR3 DNA reads as TGTGCCAGCAGTCGGGGGGGGCTCGCAGATACGCAGTATTTT. This encodes CASSRGGLADTQYF. The rearrangement uses TRBV28 and TRBJ2-3; 8 bases fit TRBD2. Germline-derived CDR1 and CDR2 are MDHEN and SYDVKM. Trimming took 5 bases from V and 4 from J; bases not matched to a gene: 5. There are 14 residues in the CDR3.

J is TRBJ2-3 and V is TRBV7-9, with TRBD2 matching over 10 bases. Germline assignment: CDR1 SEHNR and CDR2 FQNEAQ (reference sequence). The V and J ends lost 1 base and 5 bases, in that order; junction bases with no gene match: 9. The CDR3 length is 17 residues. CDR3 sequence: CASSLDGTSAYLDTQYF. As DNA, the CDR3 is TGTGCCAGCAGCTTAGACGGGACTAGCGCCTACCTAGATACGCAGTATTTT.

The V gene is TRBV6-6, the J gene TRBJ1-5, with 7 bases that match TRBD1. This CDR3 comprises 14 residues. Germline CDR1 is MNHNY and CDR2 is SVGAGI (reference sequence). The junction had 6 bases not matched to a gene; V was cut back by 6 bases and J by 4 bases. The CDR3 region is CASRETGLNQPQHF. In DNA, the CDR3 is TGTGCCAGCAGGGAGACAGGGCTAAATCAGCCCCAGCATTTT.

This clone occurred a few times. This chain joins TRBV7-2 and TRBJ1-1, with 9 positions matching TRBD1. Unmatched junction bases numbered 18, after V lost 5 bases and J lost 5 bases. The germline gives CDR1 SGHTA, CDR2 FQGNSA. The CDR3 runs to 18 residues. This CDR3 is CASSPMQYRDRVVTEAFF. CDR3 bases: TGTGCCAGCAGCCCAATGCAATACCGGGACAGGGTAGTAACTGAAGCTTTCTTT.

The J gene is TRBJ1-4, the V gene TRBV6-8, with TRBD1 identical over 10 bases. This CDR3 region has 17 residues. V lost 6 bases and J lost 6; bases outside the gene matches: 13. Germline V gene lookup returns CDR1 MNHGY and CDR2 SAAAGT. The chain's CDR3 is CASRYRDRGREDEKLFF. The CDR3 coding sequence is TGTGCCAGCAGATACCGGGACAGGGGCCGAGAGGATGAAAAACTGTTTTTT.

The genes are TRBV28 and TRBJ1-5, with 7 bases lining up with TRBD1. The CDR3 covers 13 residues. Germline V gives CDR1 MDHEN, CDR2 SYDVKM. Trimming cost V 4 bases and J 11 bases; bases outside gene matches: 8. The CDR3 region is CASSSRGYSSQHF. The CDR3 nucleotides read TGTGCCAGCAGTTCCAGGGGGTATAGCTCCCAGCATTTT.

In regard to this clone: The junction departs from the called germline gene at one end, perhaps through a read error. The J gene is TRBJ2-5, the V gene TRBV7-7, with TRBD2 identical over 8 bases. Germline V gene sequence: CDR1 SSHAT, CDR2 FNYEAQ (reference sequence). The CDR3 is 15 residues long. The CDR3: CASSLSSSGQGTQYF. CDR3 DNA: TGTGCTAGCAGCCTCAGCTCTAGCGGGCAGGGGACCCAGTACTTC.

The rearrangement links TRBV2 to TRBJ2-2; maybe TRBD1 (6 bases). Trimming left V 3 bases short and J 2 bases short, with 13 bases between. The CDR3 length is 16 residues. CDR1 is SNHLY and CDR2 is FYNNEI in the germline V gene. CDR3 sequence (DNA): TGTGCCAGCAGTGAGGCCGGGACAATTAACACCGGGGAGCTGTTTTTT. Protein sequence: CASSEAGTINTGELFF.

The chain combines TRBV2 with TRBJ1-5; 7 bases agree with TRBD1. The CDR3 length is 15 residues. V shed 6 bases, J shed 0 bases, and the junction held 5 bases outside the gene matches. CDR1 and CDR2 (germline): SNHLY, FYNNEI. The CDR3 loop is CASRAGTDSNQPQHF. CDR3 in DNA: TGTGCCAGCAGAGCCGGGACAGATAGCAATCAGCCCCAGCATTTT.